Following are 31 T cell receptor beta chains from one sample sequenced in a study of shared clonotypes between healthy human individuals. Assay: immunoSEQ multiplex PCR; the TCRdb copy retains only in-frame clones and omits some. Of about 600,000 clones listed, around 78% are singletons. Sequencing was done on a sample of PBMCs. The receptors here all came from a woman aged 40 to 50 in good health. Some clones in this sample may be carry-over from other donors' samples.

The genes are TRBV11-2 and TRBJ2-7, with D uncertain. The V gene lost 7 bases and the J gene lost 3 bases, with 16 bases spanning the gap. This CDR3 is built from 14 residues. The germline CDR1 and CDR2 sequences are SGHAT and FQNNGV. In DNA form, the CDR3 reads TGTGCCAGCACCCCTGGAACACAGAACTACGAGCAGTACTTC. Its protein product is CASTPGTQNYEQYF. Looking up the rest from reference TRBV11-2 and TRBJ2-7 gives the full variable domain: EAGVAQSPRYKIIEKRQSVAFWCNPISGHATLYWYQQILGQGPKLLIQFQNNGVVDDSQLPKDRFSAERLKGVDSTLKIQPAKLEDSAVYLCASTPGTQNYEQYFGPGTRLTVT.

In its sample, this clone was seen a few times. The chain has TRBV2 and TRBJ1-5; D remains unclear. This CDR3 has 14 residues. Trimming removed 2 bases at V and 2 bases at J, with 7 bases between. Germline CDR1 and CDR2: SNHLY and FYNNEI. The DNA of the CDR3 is TGTGCCAGCAGTGAAAGGGTAGGCAATCAGCCCCAGCATTTT. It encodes CASSERVGNQPQHF.

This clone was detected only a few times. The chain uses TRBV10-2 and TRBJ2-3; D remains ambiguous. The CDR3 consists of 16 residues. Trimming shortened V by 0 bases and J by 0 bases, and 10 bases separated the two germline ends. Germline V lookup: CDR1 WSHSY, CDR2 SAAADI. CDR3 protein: CASSESEDPSTDTQYF. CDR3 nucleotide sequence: TGCGCCAGCAGTGAGTCCGAGGACCCAAGCACAGATACGCAGTATTTT.

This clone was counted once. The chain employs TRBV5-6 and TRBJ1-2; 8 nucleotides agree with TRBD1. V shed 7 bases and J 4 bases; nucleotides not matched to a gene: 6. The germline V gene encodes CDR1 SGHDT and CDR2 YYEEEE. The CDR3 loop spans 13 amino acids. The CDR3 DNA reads TGTGCCAGCTGGACAGGGTCTTTCTATGGCTACACCTTC. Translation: CASWTGSFYGYTF.

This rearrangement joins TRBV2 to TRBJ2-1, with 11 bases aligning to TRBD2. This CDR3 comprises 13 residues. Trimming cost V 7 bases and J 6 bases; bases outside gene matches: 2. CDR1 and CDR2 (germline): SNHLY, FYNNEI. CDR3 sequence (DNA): TGTGCCAGCATCGGACTAGCGGGCAATGAGCAGTTCTTC. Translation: CASIGLAGNEQFF.

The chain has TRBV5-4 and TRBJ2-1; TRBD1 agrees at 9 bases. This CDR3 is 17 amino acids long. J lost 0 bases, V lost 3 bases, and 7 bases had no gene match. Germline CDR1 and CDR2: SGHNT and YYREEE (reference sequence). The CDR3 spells CASSSTGGLSSYNEQFF. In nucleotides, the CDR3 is TGTGCCAGCAGCTCGACAGGGGGATTAAGCTCCTACAATGAGCAGTTCTTC.

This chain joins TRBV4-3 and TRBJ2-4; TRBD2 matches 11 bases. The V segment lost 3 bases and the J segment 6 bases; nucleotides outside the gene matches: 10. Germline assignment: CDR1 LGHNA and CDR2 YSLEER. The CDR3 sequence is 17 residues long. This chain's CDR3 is CASSHASGTSGRNIQYF. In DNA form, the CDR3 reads TGCGCCAGCAGCCATGCCTCCGGGACTAGCGGAAGAAACATTCAGTACTTC.

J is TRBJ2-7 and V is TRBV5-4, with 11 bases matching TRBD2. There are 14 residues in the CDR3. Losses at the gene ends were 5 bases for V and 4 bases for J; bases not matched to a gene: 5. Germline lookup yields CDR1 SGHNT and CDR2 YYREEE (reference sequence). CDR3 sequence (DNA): TGTGCCAGCAGTACCGGGACTAGCGGTTACGAGCAGTACTTC. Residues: CASSTGTSGYEQYF.

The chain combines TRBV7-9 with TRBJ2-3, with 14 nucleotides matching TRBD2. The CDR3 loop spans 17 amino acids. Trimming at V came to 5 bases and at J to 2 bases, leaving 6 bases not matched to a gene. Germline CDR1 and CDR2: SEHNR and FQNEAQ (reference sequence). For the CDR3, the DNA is TGTGCCAGCAGCGGTGGGACTAGCGGGAGAACCACAGATACGCAGTATTTT. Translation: CASSGGTSGRTTDTQYF.

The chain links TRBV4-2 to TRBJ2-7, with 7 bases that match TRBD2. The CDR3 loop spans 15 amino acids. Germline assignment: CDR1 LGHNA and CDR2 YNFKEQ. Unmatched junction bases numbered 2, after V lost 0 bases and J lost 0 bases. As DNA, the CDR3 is TGTGCCAGCAGCCAAGAAAGGACTAGCTCCTACGAGCAGTACTTC. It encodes CASSQERTSSYEQYF.

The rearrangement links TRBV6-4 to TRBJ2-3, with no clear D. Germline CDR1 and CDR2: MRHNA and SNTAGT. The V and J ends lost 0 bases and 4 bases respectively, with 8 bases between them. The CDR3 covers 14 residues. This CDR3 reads CASSDSMASDTQYF. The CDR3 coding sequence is TGTGCCAGCAGTGACTCGATGGCGTCAGATACGCAGTATTTT.

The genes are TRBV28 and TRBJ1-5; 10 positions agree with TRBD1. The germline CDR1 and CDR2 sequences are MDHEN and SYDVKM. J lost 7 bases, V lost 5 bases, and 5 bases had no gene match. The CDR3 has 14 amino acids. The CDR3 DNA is TGTGCCAGCAGTGACAGGGGGCCGGGCCAGCCCCAGCATTTT. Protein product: CASSDRGPGQPQHF.

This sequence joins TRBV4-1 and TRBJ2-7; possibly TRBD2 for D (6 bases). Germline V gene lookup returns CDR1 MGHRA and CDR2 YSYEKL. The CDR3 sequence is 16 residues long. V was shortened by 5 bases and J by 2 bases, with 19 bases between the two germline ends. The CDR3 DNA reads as TGCGCCAGCAGCTCAGCGCCCGCGGGAAGGCCCTACGAGCAGTACTTC. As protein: CASSSAPAGRPYEQYF.

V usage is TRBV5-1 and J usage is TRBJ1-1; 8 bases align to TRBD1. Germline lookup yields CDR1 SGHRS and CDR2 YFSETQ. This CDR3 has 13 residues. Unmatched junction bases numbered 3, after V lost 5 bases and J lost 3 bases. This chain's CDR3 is CASSQGADTEAFF. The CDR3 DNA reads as TGCGCCAGCAGTCAGGGGGCTGACACTGAAGCTTTCTTT.

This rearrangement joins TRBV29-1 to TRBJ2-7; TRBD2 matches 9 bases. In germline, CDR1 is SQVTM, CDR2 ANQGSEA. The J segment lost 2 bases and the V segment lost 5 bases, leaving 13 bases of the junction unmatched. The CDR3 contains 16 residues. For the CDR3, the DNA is TGCAGCGTTTCACGGGCTAGCGGGATATATGCCTACGAGCAGTACTTC. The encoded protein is CSVSRASGIYAYEQYF.

The CDR3 spells CASRPLGASNQPQHF. For the CDR3, the DNA is TGTGCCAGCAGACCCCTGGGGGCGAGCAATCAGCCCCAGCATTTT. The rearrangement joins TRBV6-5 to TRBJ1-5; weak D call: TRBD1 (6 bases). The CDR3 contains 15 residues. Looked up from germline, CDR1 is MNHEY and CDR2 is SVGAGI. Trimming took off 6 bases at V and 1 base at J, with 13 bases between the two ends.

The CDR3 spells CASSRTGDTGELFF. The CDR3 DNA reads as TGTGCCAGCAGCCGGACAGGCGATACCGGGGAGCTGTTTTTT. V and J are TRBV5-4 and TRBJ2-2; the match to TRBD1 covers 7 bases. Germline V gene data show CDR1 as SGHNT and CDR2 as YYREEE (reference sequence). Trimming took 4 bases from V and 5 from J; bases not matched to a gene: 5. This CDR3 is built from 14 residues.

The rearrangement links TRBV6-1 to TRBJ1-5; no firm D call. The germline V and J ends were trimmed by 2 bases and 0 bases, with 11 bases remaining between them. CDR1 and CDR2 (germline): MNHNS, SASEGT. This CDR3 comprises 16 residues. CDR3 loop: CASSEIQIYSNQPQHF. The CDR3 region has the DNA TGTGCCAGCAGTGAAATACAGATTTATAGCAATCAGCCCCAGCATTTT.

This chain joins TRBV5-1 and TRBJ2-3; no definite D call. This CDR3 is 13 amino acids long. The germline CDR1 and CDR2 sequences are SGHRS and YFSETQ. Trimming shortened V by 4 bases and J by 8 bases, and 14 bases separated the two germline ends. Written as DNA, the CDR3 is TGCGCCAGCAGCGCAAGATCCCCGGGTACGCAGTATTTT. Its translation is CASSARSPGTQYF. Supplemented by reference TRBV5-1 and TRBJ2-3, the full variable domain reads KAGVTQTPRYLIKTRGQQVTLSCSPISGHRSVSWYQQTPGQGLQFLFEYFSETQRNKGNFPGRFSGRQFSNSRSEMNVSTLELGDSALYLCASSARSPGTQYFGPGTRLTVL.

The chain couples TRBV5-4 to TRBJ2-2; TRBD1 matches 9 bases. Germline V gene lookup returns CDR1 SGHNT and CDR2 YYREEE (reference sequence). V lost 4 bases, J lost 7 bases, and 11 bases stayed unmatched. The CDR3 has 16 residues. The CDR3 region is CASSKDLTGGYGELFF. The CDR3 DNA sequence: TGTGCCAGCAGCAAAGATCTGACAGGGGGTTACGGGGAGCTGTTTTTT.

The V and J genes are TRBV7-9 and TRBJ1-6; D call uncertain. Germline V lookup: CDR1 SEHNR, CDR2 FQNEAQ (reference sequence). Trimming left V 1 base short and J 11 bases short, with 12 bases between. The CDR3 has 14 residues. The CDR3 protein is CASSLDLTGTPLHF. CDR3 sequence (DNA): TGTGCCAGCAGCTTAGATCTAACGGGTACACCCCTCCACTTT.

Here the CDR3 DNA reads TGTGCCATCAGTGACGGTAATCAGCCCCAGCATTTT. It specifies CAISDGNQPQHF. The chain couples TRBV10-3 to TRBJ1-5; D ambiguous. V shed 3 bases and J shed 4 bases, with 4 bases lying between them. Germline V gene data show CDR1 as ENHRY and CDR2 as SYGVKD. CDR3 length: 12 amino acids.

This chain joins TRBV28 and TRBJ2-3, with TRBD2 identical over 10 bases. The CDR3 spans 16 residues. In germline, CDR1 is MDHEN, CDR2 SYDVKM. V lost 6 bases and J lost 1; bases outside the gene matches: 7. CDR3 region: CASRGASGSGTDTQYF. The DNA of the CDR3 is TGTGCCAGCAGGGGGGCTAGCGGGAGTGGCACAGATACGCAGTATTTT. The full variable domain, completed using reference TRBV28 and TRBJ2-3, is DVKVTQSSRYLVKRTGEKVFLECVQDMDHENMFWYRQDPGLGLRLIYFSYDVKMKEKGDIPEGYSVSREKKERFSLILESASTNQTSMYLCASRGASGSGTDTQYFGPGTRLTVL.

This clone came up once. CDR3 in amino acids: CASSIALAGGETQYF. CDR3 nucleotides: TGTGCCAGTAGTATTGCCCTAGCGGGAGGAGAGACCCAGTACTTC. J is TRBJ2-5 and V is TRBV19; 11 bases agree with TRBD2. After removal of 3 bases from V and 4 bases from J, the junction contained 4 bases not matched to a gene. Germline CDR1 reads LNHDA; CDR2 reads SQIVND (reference sequence). The CDR3 is made up of 15 amino acids.

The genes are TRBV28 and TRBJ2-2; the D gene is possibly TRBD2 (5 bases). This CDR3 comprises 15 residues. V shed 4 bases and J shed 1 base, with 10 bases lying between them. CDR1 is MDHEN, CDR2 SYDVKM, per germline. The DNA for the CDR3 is TGTGCCAGCAGTTCCGGAGGATTGAACACCGGGGAGCTGTTTTTT. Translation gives CASSSGGLNTGELFF.

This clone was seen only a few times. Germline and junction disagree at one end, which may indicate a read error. The CDR3 region is CASSPQEIQYF. The CDR3 DNA follows: TGTGCCAGCTCACCACAGGAGATCCAGTACTTC. The V and J genes are TRBV18 and TRBJ2-5; D gene uncertain. Germline V gene sequence: CDR1 KGHSH, CDR2 LQKENI. This CDR3 is built from 11 residues.

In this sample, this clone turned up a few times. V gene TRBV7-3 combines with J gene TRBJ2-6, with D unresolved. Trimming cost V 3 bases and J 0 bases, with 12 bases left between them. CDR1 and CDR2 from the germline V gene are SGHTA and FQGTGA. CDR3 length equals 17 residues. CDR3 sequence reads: CASSFIGRSSGANVLTF. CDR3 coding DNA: TGTGCCAGCAGCTTCATCGGACGGTCCTCTGGGGCCAACGTCCTGACTTTC. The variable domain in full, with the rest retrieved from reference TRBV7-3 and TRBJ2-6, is GAGVSQTPSNKVTEKGKYVELRCDPISGHTALYWYRQSLGQGPEFLIYFQGTGAADDSGLPNDRFFAVRPEGSVSTLKIQRTERGDSAVYLCASSFIGRSSGANVLTFGAGSRLTVL.

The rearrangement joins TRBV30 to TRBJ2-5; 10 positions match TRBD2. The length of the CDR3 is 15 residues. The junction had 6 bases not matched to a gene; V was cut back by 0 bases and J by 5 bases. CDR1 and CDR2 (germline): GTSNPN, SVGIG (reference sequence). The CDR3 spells CAWSVLAGFGETQYF. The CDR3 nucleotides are TGTGCCTGGAGTGTACTAGCGGGATTTGGGGAGACCCAGTACTTC.

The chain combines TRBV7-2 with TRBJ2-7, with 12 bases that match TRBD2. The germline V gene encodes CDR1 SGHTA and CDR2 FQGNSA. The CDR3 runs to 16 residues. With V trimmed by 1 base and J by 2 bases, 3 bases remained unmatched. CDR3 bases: TGTGCCAGCAGCTTAGTCAGGACTAGCGGGGCCTACGAGCAGTACTTC. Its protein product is CASSLVRTSGAYEQYF.

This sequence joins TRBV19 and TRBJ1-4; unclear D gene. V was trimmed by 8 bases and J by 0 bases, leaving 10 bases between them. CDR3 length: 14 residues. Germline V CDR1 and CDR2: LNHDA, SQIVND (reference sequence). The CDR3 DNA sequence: TGTGCCAGTTCTTGGACGGCAACTAATGAAAAACTGTTTTTT. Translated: CASSWTATNEKLFF.

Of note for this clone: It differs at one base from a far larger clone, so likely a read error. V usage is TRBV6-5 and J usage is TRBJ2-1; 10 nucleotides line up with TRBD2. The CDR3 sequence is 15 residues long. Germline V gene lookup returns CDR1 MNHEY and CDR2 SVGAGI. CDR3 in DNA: TGTGCCGGCAGTTACGGACTAGCGGCGTGGAATGAGCAGTTCTTC. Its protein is CAGSYGLAAWNEQFF.